This T cell receptor beta chain was captured in a study of regulatory T cells in long-lasting Graves disease. Looking at the study overall: Graves' patients, diagnosed recently, had received antithyroid drugs under 3 months. General study points: Between persistent patients, about 2,700 public clonotypes were shared, exceeding the 950 to 1,000 shared between new patients.

Sample time point: newly diagnosed GD, antithyroid drugs for less than 3 months. The TCR library was prepared using RNA isolated from PBMCs. An endocrinology department in Xi'an, China, supplied the patients. About this clonotype itself: What it binds is not known.

CDR1 WSHSY and CDR2 SAAADI come from the germline V gene. This CDR3 has 14 residues. Deletions cut 4 bases from V and 0 bases from J, with 10 bases between. HTBI primers from iRepertoire and Arm-PCR of CDR3 regions yielded the TCR beta libraries. TCRdb redid the calling of the multiplex PCR reads with MiXCR, one entry per CDR3 protein. This sample has about 320,000 distinct CDR3 sequences, with under 20% found just once. V gene TRBV10-2 combines with J gene TRBJ2-7; weak D call: TRBD1 (6 bases). The sequenced sample was peripheral blood mononuclear cells (PBMCs), obtained at new diagnosis, from a patient treated with antithyroid drugs. The receptor was derived from a female donor with Graves disease. The CDR3 DNA is TGCGCCAGCAGTGGGACAGTCTCCTCCTACGAGCAGTACTTC. It codes for CASSGTVSSYEQYF.